Below, 6 T cell receptor beta chains from the same sample are listed, as sequenced in a study of T cell responses to AZD1222 COVID-19 vaccine. Using immunoSEQ multiplex PCR, the repertoire was profiled, and TCRdb retains in-frame clones only, with some absent. The table has some 100,000 clones, around 87% seen once. The specimen comprised peripheral blood, sampled 28 days after the second AZD1222 dose. These receptor sequences come from an adult who received the AZD1222 COVID-19 vaccine.

The V call is TRBV4-1, the J call TRBJ1-1; D gene ambiguous. V was clipped by 0 bases and J by 2 bases, with 7 bases between them. This CDR3 is built from 14 residues. Per germline, CDR1 MGHRA and CDR2 YSYEKL. The CDR3 coding sequence is TGCGCCAGCAGCCAAGAAGGAACCAACACTGAAGCTTTCTTT. Protein sequence: CASSQEGTNTEAFF.

The chain links TRBV5-4 to TRBJ2-7, with 10 bases lining up with TRBD1. The CDR3 is 16 residues long. V shed 3 bases, J shed 0 bases, and the junction held 6 bases outside the gene matches. Germline V gene sequence: CDR1 SGHNT, CDR2 YYREEE (reference sequence). The CDR3, as DNA: TGTGCCAGCAGCTGGATGGACAGGGGGGACTCCTACGAGCAGTACTTC. Translated, it gives CASSWMDRGDSYEQYF.

The V call is TRBV6-1, the J call TRBJ2-4; D is undetermined. This CDR3 is built from 13 residues. The germline V and J ends were trimmed by 3 bases and 6 bases, with 9 bases remaining between them. The germline V gene has CDR1 MNHNS and CDR2 SASEGT. CDR3 region: CASSEGLGNIQYF. The CDR3 DNA is TGTGCCAGCAGTGAGGGGTTGGGAAACATTCAGTACTTC.

The V and J genes are TRBV6-5 and TRBJ2-2; D unresolved. CDR1 and CDR2 (germline): MNHEY, SVGAGI. This CDR3 spans 11 amino acids. Between the trimmed V and J ends, which lost 8 bases and 11 bases, there was a span of 12 bases. The CDR3 reads CASGRSTELFF. For the CDR3, the DNA is TGTGCCAGCGGTCGCTCGACCGAGCTGTTTTTT.

This clone has at least ten counts. This sequence joins TRBV2 and TRBJ1-6; D is undetermined. With 1 base removed from V and 8 bases from J, the gap between germline ends came to 9 bases. The CDR3 is 14 residues long. Germline V lookup: CDR1 SNHLY, CDR2 FYNNEI. As DNA, the CDR3 is TGTGCCAGCAGTGAAGGAGGTCAACATTCACCCCTCCACTTT. Translating it yields CASSEGGQHSPLHF. Full variable domain (remainder filled in from reference TRBV2 and TRBJ1-6): EPEVTQTPSHQVTQMGQEVILRCVPISNHLYFYWYRQILGQKVEFLVSFYNNEISEKSEIFDDQFSVERPDGSNFTLKIRSTKLEDSAMYFCASSEGGQHSPLHFGNGTRLTVT.

This chain uses TRBV28 with TRBJ2-1, with 13 bases lining up with TRBD2. CDR1 is MDHEN, CDR2 SYDVKM, per germline. The CDR3 sequence is 15 residues long. V dropped 6 bases and J dropped 9; count of bases not matched to a gene: 8. This chain's CDR3 is CASSPTSGRAGEQFF. CDR3 nucleotides: TGTGCCAGCAGCCCCACTAGCGGGAGGGCCGGTGAGCAGTTCTTC.